Listed below are T cell receptor beta chains from one sample, sequenced in a study of T cells after yellow fever vaccination. TCRdb called the 5' RACE reads again in MiXCR, with one record for every CDR3 protein. This table has under 550,000 distinct CDR3 sequences, roughly a fifth appearing once. Material: PBMCs, obtained more than 20 days after the first yellow fever vaccination. These receptors came from a man younger than 35 who received the YFV17D yellow fever vaccine. Each CDR3 is given with its conserved first and last residue. The D gene is left open where the match is weak. Clone size, where shown, is once, few, many, or a class for clones that have expanded.

J gene: TRBJ1-2; D gene: .; V gene: TRBV6-2/TRBV6-3; clone size: few; CDR3 DNA: TGTGCCAGCAGTTACGCGCCGGGAGGCAACTATGGCTACACCTTC; CDR3 protein: CASSYAPGGNYGYTF
J gene: TRBJ2-3; D gene: .; V gene: TRBV2; clone size: few; CDR3 DNA: TGTGCCAGCAGGGACCCAGGAGATACGCAGTATTTT; CDR3 protein: CASRDPGDTQYF
J gene: TRBJ2-6; D gene: .; V gene: TRBV2; clone size: few; CDR3 DNA: TGTGCCAGCAGGGATAGGGCGAGTGCGGCCAACGTCCTGACTTTC; CDR3 protein: CASRDRASAANVLTF
J gene: TRBJ2-5; D gene: TRBD1; V gene: TRBV6-1; clone size: .; CDR3 DNA: TGTGCCAGCTTCCCGAACCGGGGACAGGTAGTTTGGGAGACCCAGTACTTC; CDR3 protein: CASFPNRGQVVWETQYF
J gene: TRBJ2-2; D gene: .; V gene: TRBV7-3; clone size: many; CDR3 DNA: TGTGCCAGCAGCGGGGACCCGGGAGCCGGGGAGCTGTTTTTT; CDR3 protein: CASSGDPGAGELFF
J gene: TRBJ2-5; D gene: TRBD2; V gene: TRBV5-6; clone size: .; CDR3 DNA: TGTGCCAGCAGCTTAACTAGCGGATACCAAGAGACCCAGTACTTC; CDR3 protein: CASSLTSGYQETQYF
J gene: TRBJ2-5; D gene: TRBD2; V gene: TRBV7-3; clone size: .; CDR3 DNA: TGTGCCAGCAGCTTAACACTAGCGGGGGGGCGAGAGACCCAGTACTTC; CDR3 protein: CASSLTLAGGRETQYF
J gene: TRBJ2-5; D gene: .; V gene: TRBV7-2; clone size: .; CDR3 DNA: TGTGCCAGCAGCACCACGAGGAGGGCAGAGACCCAGTACTTC; CDR3 protein: CASSTTRRAETQYF
J gene: TRBJ2-3; D gene: TRBD1; V gene: TRBV6-2/TRBV6-3; clone size: few; CDR3 DNA: TGTGCCAGCAGTTACTGGGGGCAGGGGGATGCAGATACGCAGTATTTT; CDR3 protein: CASSYWGQGDADTQYF
J gene: TRBJ1-6; D gene: .; V gene: TRBV12-3/TRBV12-4; clone size: .; CDR3 DNA: TGTGCCAGCAGTTTAAAAGGGTATAATTCACCCCTCCACTTT; CDR3 protein: CASSLKGYNSPLHF
J gene: TRBJ2-3; D gene: .; V gene: TRBV15; clone size: few; CDR3 DNA: TGTGCCACCAGCAGGCCTCCGACGACCCGCTCGACAGATACGCAGTATTTT; CDR3 protein: CATSRPPTTRSTDTQYF